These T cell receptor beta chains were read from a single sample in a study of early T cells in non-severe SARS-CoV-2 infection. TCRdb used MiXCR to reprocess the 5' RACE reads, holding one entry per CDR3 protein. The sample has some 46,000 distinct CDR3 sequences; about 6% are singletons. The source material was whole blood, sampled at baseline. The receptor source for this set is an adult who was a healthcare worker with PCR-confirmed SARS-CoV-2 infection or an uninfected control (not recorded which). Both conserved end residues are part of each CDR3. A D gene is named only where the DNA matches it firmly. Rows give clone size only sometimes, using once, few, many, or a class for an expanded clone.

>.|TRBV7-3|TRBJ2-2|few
TGTGCCAGCAGCTTAGCGGGACAGAACACCGGGGAGCTGTTTTTT
CASSLAGQNTGELFF
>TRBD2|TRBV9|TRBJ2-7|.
TGTGCCAGCAGCGTAGTTAGCGGGAGATCCGAGCAGTACTTC
CASSVVSGRSEQYF
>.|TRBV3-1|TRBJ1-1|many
TGTGCCAGCAGCCAAGTCGGAGGGGGAGCTTTCTTT
CASSQVGGGAFF
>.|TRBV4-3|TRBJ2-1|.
TGCGCCAGCAGCCAACAATCGGACAGGACTAGCAATGAGCAGTTCTTC
CASSQQSDRTSNEQFF
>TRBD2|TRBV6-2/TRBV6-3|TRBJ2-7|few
TGTGCCAGCGGGAGGGAGCGCGAGCAGTACTTC
CASGREREQYF
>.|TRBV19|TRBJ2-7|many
TGTGCCAGTAGTCCCCAGGGGAAGCGGGCAACCTACGAGCAGTACTTC
CASSPQGKRATYEQYF
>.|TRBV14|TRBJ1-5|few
TGTGCCAGCAGCCAAGGGTACAGAGGGCCCCAGCATTTT
CASSQGYRGPQHF
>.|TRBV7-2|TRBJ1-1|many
TGTGCCAGCAGCTTATACCAAGGGAGGGACACTGAAGCTTTCTTT
CASSLYQGRDTEAFF
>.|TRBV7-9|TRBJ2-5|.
TGTGCCAGCAGCCGACTAAATTTC
CASSRLNF
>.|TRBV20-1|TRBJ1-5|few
TGCAGTGCTAGAGAGTATCTAGGGAAGCCCCAGCATTTT
CSAREYLGKPQHF
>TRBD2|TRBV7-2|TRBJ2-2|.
TGTGCCAGCAGCTTAAAGAAAGCGGGGGCCCTAAGGGGCGGGGAGCTGTTTTTT
CASSLKKAGALRGGELFF
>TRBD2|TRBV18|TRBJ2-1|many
TGTGCCAGCTCGGGGACTAGCGGGAGCAATGAGCAGTTCTTC
CASSGTSGSNEQFF
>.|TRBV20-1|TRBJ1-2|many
TGCAGTGCTCAGGCAGGGTTTGGCTACACCTTC
CSAQAGFGYTF
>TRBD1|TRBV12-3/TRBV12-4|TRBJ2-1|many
TGTGCCAGCAGGCCCGGGACAGGGGTCTACAATGAGCAGTTCTTC
CASRPGTGVYNEQFF
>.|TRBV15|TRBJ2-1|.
TGTGCCACCAGCGGGGCTGGGGGGTTAGAGCAGTTCTTC
CATSGAGGLEQFF
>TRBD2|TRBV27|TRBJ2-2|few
TGTGCCAGCAATCCGCTAGCGGGGGGCACCGGGGAGCTGTTTTTT
CASNPLAGGTGELFF
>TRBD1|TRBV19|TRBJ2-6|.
TGTGCCAGTAGTTCTAGGGGGACAGCTGGGGCCAACGTCCTGACTTTC
CASSSRGTAGANVLTF
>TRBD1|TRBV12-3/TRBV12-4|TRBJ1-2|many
TGTGCCAGCAGCTCACAGGGGGCAGGTGGCTACACCTTC
CASSSQGAGGYTF
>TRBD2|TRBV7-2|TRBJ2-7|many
TGTGCCAGCAGCTTAGCCGGGACTAGCGGCGAGCAGTACTTC
CASSLAGTSGEQYF
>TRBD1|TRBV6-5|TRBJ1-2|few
TGTGCCAGCAGCCGGACAGGGCTGGGCGGCTACACCTTC
CASSRTGLGGYTF
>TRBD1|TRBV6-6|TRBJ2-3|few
TGTGCCAGCAACCTACCCCACCGAGGGACAGGGGATTCAGATACGCAGTATTTT
CASNLPHRGTGDSDTQYF
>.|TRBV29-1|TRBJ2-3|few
TGCAGCGCGCTACAAACGAACACAGATACGCAGTATTTT
CSALQTNTDTQYF
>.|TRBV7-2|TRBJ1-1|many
TGTGCCAGCAGCCCAAGGGGGGGGCAGTTCGGCACTGAAGCTTTCTTT
CASSPRGGQFGTEAFF
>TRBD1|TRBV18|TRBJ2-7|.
TGTGCCAGCTCAATTTACAGGGGGCTAAGGTCCTACGAGCAGTACTTC
CASSIYRGLRSYEQYF
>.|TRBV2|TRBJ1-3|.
TGTGCCAGCAGCCGTTTTGGGGACTCTGGAAACACCATATATTTT
CASSRFGDSGNTIYF
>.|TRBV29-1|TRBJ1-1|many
TGCAGCGTCACCCCTCAGACACGCCGGGCCATTTCTTTCTTT
CSVTPQTRRAISFF
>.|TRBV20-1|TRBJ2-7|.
TGCAGCCCCCTGTCCGGGGTTAGCTTCCACGAGCAGTACTTC
CSPLSGVSFHEQYF
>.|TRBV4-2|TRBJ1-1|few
TGTGCCAGCAGCCATTTACAGGGAGGAGCTTTCTTT
CASSHLQGGAFF
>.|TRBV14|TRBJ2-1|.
TGTGCCAGCAGCCAAGATTGGTTGCCAGATAATGAGCAGTTCTTC
CASSQDWLPDNEQFF
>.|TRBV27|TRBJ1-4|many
TGTGCCAGCAGTTTTGTTGGGACTAATGAAAAACTGTTTTTT
CASSFVGTNEKLFF
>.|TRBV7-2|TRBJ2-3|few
TGTGCCAGCAGCTTAAGTGGGGAATCAGATACGCAGTATTTT
CASSLSGESDTQYF
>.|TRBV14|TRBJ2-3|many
TGTGCCAGCAGCCAATACCCCAGGGATACGCAGTATTTT
CASSQYPRDTQYF
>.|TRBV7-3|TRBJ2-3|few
TGTGCCAGCAGCTTAACGTTTGGCTACACAGATACGCAGTATTTT
CASSLTFGYTDTQYF
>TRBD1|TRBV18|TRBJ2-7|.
TGTGCCAGCTCACCCCCTGGACAGGGGTTAATCTACGAGCAGTACTTC
CASSPPGQGLIYEQYF
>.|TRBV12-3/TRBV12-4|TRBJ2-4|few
TGTGCCAGCAGTGATAGGGAGTCCTCCAAAAACATTCAGTACTTC
CASSDRESSKNIQYF
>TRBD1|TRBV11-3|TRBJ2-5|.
TGTGCCAGCAGCTCCCGGGACAGGGCGGAAGAGACCCAGTACTTC
CASSSRDRAEETQYF
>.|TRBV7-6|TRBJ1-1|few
TGTGCCAGCAGCTTATCCTCATTTACGGAAGCTTTCTTT
CASSLSSFTEAFF
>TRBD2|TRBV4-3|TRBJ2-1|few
TGCGCCAGCAGCCAAGATTTATTAGCGGGGGGCAATGAGCAGTTCTTC
CASSQDLLAGGNEQFF
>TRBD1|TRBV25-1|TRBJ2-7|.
TGTGCCAGCAGTATAGGACAGGGGGCGAACGAGCAGTACTTC
CASSIGQGANEQYF
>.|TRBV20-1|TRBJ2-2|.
TGCAGTGCTCGGGACTTTCACACCGGGGAGCTGTTTTTT
CSARDFHTGELFF
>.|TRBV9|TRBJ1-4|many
TGTGCCAGCTCCACTCGGGACGGAACAACTAATGAAAAACTGTTTTTT
CASSTRDGTTNEKLFF
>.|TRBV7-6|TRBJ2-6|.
TGTGCCAGCAGCCACGGGCCAGGGATTTTTCGTACGACTGGGGCCAACGTCCTGACTTTC
CASSHGPGIFRTTGANVLTF
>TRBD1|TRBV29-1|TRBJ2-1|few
TGCAGCGTTGGACCCGGGACAGCATCCGAGCAGTTCTTC
CSVGPGTASEQFF
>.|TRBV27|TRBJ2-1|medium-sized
TGTGCCAGCAGCAGGGAGATGGGATCCTACAATGAGCAGTTCTTC
CASSREMGSYNEQFF
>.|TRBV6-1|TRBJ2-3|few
TGTGCCAGCAGTAGCGGGCCAGCAGATACGCAGTATTTT
CASSSGPADTQYF
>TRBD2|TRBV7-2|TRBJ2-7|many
TGTGCCAGCAGCTCGTTCCCAAGGGGCGGGAGGTCCTACGAGCAGTACTTC
CASSSFPRGGRSYEQYF
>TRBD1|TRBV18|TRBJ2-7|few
TGTGCCAGCTCACCCCCCGGGACAGGGCTCCACGAGCAGTACTTC
CASSPPGTGLHEQYF
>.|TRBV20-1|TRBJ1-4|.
TGCAGTGCTTTTGGGCGGGAGGTAGAAAAACTGTTTTTT
CSAFGREVEKLFF
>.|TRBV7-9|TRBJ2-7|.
TGTGCCAGCAGCTTAGAATCCCAGGGTGGAGAGCAGTACTTC
CASSLESQGGEQYF
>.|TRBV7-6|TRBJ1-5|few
TGTGCCAGCAGCCCCGGGAGCAATCAGCCCCAGCATTTT
CASSPGSNQPQHF
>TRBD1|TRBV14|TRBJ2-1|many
TGTGCCAGCAGCCCTCCCCGGGACAGGGTAAACAATGAGCAGTTCTTC
CASSPPRDRVNNEQFF
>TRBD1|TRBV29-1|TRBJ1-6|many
TGCAGCGTTGGACAGGGGGATTCACCCCTCCACTTT
CSVGQGDSPLHF
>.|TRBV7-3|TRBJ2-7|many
TGTGCCAGCAGCTCTTCTGCCTCTTCCTACGAGCAGTACTTC
CASSSSASSYEQYF